This T cell receptor (beta chain) was recovered during a study of regulatory T cells in long-lasting Graves disease. Study at large: Prior antithyroid drug treatment in newly diagnosed Graves' patients lasted under 3 months.

Arm-PCR of CDR3 regions and iRepertoire HTBI primers were used to build TCR beta libraries. TCRdb re-analysed the multiplex PCR reads in MiXCR, keeping a single row per CDR3 protein. The repertoire has approximately 480,000 distinct CDR3 sequences, around 15% of them found once; the top ten carry roughly an eighth. Study-wide points: Under persistent disease, TRBV28, TRBJ1-2 and TRBJ2-5 were used preferentially. Sharing of public clonotypes was greater in persistent patients (about 2,500) than in new patients (roughly 1,000).

With respect to this clonotype: Its specificity is unknown.

Trimming took 3 bases from V and 1 from J, leaving 7 bases between them. CDR1 is ENHRY and CDR2 is SYGVKD in the germline V gene. The CDR3 runs to 13 residues. The time point: newly diagnosed GD, antithyroid drugs for less than 3 months. PBMC RNA was the source of the TCR library. This same sample was also taken into another study, of T cells in Graves' hyperthyroidism and ophthalmopathy. This second study notes: The study defined stable Graves' hyperthyroidism as no ophthalmopathy progression within 18 months.

The chain has TRBV10-3 and TRBJ2-7; a weak D match, TRBD1 (5 bases). Sequencing used peripheral blood mononuclear cells (PBMCs), obtained at new diagnosis, from a patient treated with antithyroid drugs. The sequence derives from a man between 35 and 55 years old with Graves disease. The CDR3 DNA is TGTGCCATCAGTGATGGGGCGTCCTACGAGCAGTACTTC. Its protein is CAISDGASYEQYF.